The text below deals with one T cell receptor (beta chain). Its antigen is unknown. This CDR3 has 15 residues. The germline CDR1 and CDR2 sequences are MRHNA and SNTAGT. With V trimmed by 2 bases and J by 9 bases, 5 bases remained unmatched. These data are taken from a study of cytomegalovirus exposure and HLA in healthy donors. Study-wide results and limits: It was reported in a later analysis that an Asian-associated ancestry cluster showed fewer N-insertions than the roughly 660-donor mean. A later analysis associated around 17,000 TCR beta sequences with HLA alleles at a 0.05 false discovery rate. Within an earlier analysis, most TCR beta V segments proved productive either about 90% or about 30% of the time. Published work reported that the classifier diagnosed cytomegalovirus status with high specificity and sensitivity.

The PCR employed 60 Vbeta primers together with 13 Jbeta primers. Generated by immunoSEQ multiplex PCR, the TCRdb table keeps only in-frame clones and is missing some. The sample includes 100,000 to 150,000 clones, approximately 84% seen only once; the top ten take around 3%. The chain links TRBV6-4 to TRBJ2-1; 12 bases are a match to TRBD2. The source is a boy aged 2 to 9 in good health and CMV-seronegative. The sequenced sample was PBMCs. In nucleotides, the CDR3 is TGTGCCAGCAGTGACGGTGGACTAGCGGGGACTGAGCAGTTCTTC. The encoded protein is CASSDGGLAGTEQFF.